The 28 T cell receptor beta chains below come from one sample, sequenced in a study of blood T cell repertoires in COVID-19. Using immunoSEQ multiplex PCR, the repertoire was profiled, and TCRdb retains in-frame clones only, with some absent. Of 70,000 to 85,000 clones listed, about 83% are singletons. What was sequenced was peripheral blood. The receptors shown here come from a human donor in a cohort sampled during active COVID-19.

The rearrangement joins TRBV9 to TRBJ1-1; 9 bases agree with TRBD1. This CDR3 is built from 14 residues. Per the germline V gene, CDR1 is SGDLS and CDR2 is YYNGEE. V lost 4 bases and J lost 3; bases outside the gene matches: 4. CDR3 sequence (DNA): TGTGCCAGCAGCAGGACAGGGGATGACACTGAAGCTTTCTTT. It encodes CASSRTGDDTEAFF.

This chain connects TRBV7-9 to TRBJ2-7; TRBD2 is a possible D gene (6 bases). From germline, CDR1 is SEHNR and CDR2 FQNEAQ (reference sequence). This CDR3 region has 16 residues. Trimming removed 2 bases from V and 0 bases from J, with 14 bases in between. As DNA, the CDR3 is TGTGCCAGCAGCTTAAGCACGCGGACTAACTCCTACGAGCAGTACTTC. Translation: CASSLSTRTNSYEQYF.

The genes are TRBV6-5 and TRBJ2-7; 14 bases agree with TRBD2. CDR1 MNHEY and CDR2 SVGAGI come from the germline V gene. The ends lost 7 bases at V and 4 bases at J; junction bases unmatched: 3. The CDR3 contains 14 residues. DNA of the CDR3: TGTGCCAGCACTAGGACTAGCGGGGGGTACGAGCAGTACTTC. Its translation is CASTRTSGGYEQYF.

CDR3 DNA: TGTGCCAGCACACGGAATGGGAGGGCACCCCTCCACTTT. This codes for CASTRNGRAPLHF. The chain has TRBV6-6 and TRBJ1-6; D is unclear. The V end was cut by 7 bases, the J end by 11 bases, with 15 bases between. CDR3 length: 13 residues. Germline V CDR1 and CDR2: MNHNY, SVGAGI (reference sequence).

CDR3 amino acids: CASSLGSTSAYSGANVLTF. The CDR3 nucleotides are TGTGCCAGCAGCTTAGGGTCCACTAGCGCCTACTCTGGGGCCAACGTCCTGACTTTC. The chain couples TRBV7-8 to TRBJ2-6; TRBD2 matches 7 bases. Germline loops: CDR1 SGHVS, CDR2 FQNEAQ. The trim removed 1 base at V and 0 bases at J, leaving 9 bases unmatched. The CDR3 sequence is 19 residues long.

J is TRBJ1-2 and V is TRBV4-1, with TRBD1 matching over 8 bases. From germline, CDR1 is MGHRA and CDR2 YSYEKL. The CDR3 contains 14 residues. J lost 7 bases, V lost 1 base, and 5 bases had no gene match. The CDR3 region is CASSQGAGGAGYTF. CDR3 in DNA: TGCGCCAGCAGCCAAGGTGCAGGGGGCGCTGGCTACACCTTC.

This clone was seen ten or more times. This chain uses TRBV7-7 with TRBJ2-7; 9 bases map to TRBD2. V gave up 6 bases and J gave up 0 bases; unmatched junction bases: 6. This CDR3 is built from 15 residues. Per the germline V gene, CDR1 is SSHAT and CDR2 is FNYEAQ (reference sequence). The CDR3 loop is CASSQGSGSSYEQYF. The CDR3 DNA is TGTGCCAGCAGTCAGGGTAGCGGGAGCTCCTACGAGCAGTACTTC.

This clone was seen only a few times. The chain couples TRBV18 to TRBJ1-3; tentatively, D is TRBD1 (6 bases). The CDR3 has 16 amino acids. Germline V gene data show CDR1 as KGHSH and CDR2 as LQKENI. Trimming stripped 3 bases from V and 0 bases from J, with 12 bases between. The DNA of the CDR3 is TGTGCCAGCTCACCGGACAGCCGATTCTCTGGAAACACCATATATTTT. Its protein is CASSPDSRFSGNTIYF. Full variable domain (missing parts from reference TRBV18 and TRBJ1-3): NAGVMQNPRHLVRRRGQEARLRCSPMKGHSHVYWYRQLPEEGLKFMVYLQKENIIDESGMPKERFSAEFPKEGPSILRIQQVVRGDSAAYFCASSPDSRFSGNTIYFGEGSWLTVV.

The J gene is TRBJ2-6, the V gene TRBV6-4; tentative D call: TRBD1 (5 bases). The CDR3 totals 15 residues. The V end lost 2 bases, the J end lost 4 bases, and 9 bases lay between the germline ends. Germline CDR1 reads MRHNA; CDR2 reads SNTAGT. CDR3 sequence reads: CASSDVGVGANVLTF. In DNA form, the CDR3 reads TGTGCCAGCAGTGACGTAGGGGTCGGGGCCAACGTCCTGACTTTC.

This chain uses TRBV3-1 (or the pseudogene TRBV3-2) with TRBJ1-2; TRBD1 matches at 10 bases. Losses at the gene ends were 4 bases for V and 7 bases for J; bases not matched to a gene: 6. CDR1 is LGHDT, CDR2 YNNKEL, per germline (reference sequence). There are 14 residues in the CDR3. In DNA, the CDR3 is TGTGCCAGCAGCCTCCGACAGGGGGCTTCTGGCTACACCTTC. As protein: CASSLRQGASGYTF.

CDR3: CASSGGAPQHF. The CDR3 nucleotides read TGTGCCAGCAGTGGCGGCGCGCCCCAGCATTTT. This chain connects TRBV12-3 or TRBV12-4 to TRBJ1-5; D not certain. V lost 5 bases and J 9 bases, leaving 8 bases between the germline ends. The CDR3 extends over 11 amino acids.

This clone was recorded only once. This CDR3 reads CASSLTSGHTGELFF. The CDR3 DNA is TGTGCCAGCAGCTTAACTAGCGGGCACACCGGGGAGCTGTTTTTT. The V gene is TRBV7-9, the J gene TRBJ2-2; TRBD2 agrees at 9 bases. The CDR3 runs to 15 residues. The J segment lost 3 bases and the V segment lost 2 bases, leaving 1 base of the junction unmatched. Germline values: CDR1 SEHNR, CDR2 FQNEAQ (reference sequence).

The rearrangement links TRBV7-3 to TRBJ2-7; D is possibly TRBD1 (9 bases). Trimming took off 5 bases at V and 5 bases at J, with 22 bases between the two ends. CDR1 is SGHTA, CDR2 FQGTGA, per germline. This CDR3 is 16 amino acids long. The CDR3 here is CASSPSSGTGSHEQYF. The CDR3 coding sequence is TGTGCCAGCAGCCCCAGTAGCGGGACAGGGTCCCACGAGCAGTACTTC. Filled out from reference TRBV7-3 and TRBJ2-7, the complete variable domain reads GAGVSQTPSNKVTEKGKYVELRCDPISGHTALYWYRQSLGQGPEFLIYFQGTGAADDSGLPNDRFFAVRPEGSVSTLKIQRTERGDSAVYLCASSPSSGTGSHEQYFGPGTRLTVT.

V and J are TRBV3-1 (or the pseudogene TRBV3-2) and TRBJ2-5; the D gene is possibly TRBD2 (6 bases). The CDR3 runs to 14 residues. The germline CDR1 and CDR2 sequences are LGHDT and YNNKEL (reference sequence). V was clipped by 2 bases and J by 2 bases, with 9 bases between them. The CDR3 nucleotides are TGTGCCAGCAGCCAATGGGGGGATCAAGAGACCCAGTACTTC. This encodes CASSQWGDQETQYF.

This clone was picked up one time. The genes are TRBV12-3 or TRBV12-4 and TRBJ2-2; D is ambiguous. This CDR3 region has 13 residues. V was clipped by 6 bases and J by 6 bases, with 11 bases between them. CDR3 DNA sequence: TGTGCCAGCAGCTCCTTCGTCTCCGGGGAGCTGTTTTTT. Protein sequence: CASSSFVSGELFF.

J is TRBJ2-3 and V is TRBV19; 7 nucleotides agree with TRBD1. The J segment lost 0 bases and the V segment lost 5 bases, leaving 5 bases of the junction unmatched. The CDR3 is 15 residues long. Per the germline V gene, CDR1 is LNHDA and CDR2 is SQIVND (reference sequence). The CDR3 sequence is CASSFHRGSTDTQYF. DNA for the CDR3: TGTGCCAGTAGTTTCCACAGGGGAAGCACAGATACGCAGTATTTT.

V and J are TRBV19 and TRBJ2-7, with 11 nucleotides matching TRBD2. The V gene's germline CDR1 is LNHDA and CDR2 SQIVND (reference sequence). The CDR3 is 14 amino acids. The ends lost 6 bases at V and 2 bases at J; junction bases unmatched: 3. CDR3 nucleotides: TGTGCCAGTAGGGGGACTAGCGGACCCTACGAGCAGTACTTC. Translated: CASRGTSGPYEQYF.

This clone was observed a handful of times. The genes are TRBV6-1 and TRBJ1-6, with D uncertain. The CDR3 contains 16 residues. Germline V gene lookup returns CDR1 MNHNS and CDR2 SASEGT. Trimming removed 2 bases from V and 2 bases from J, with 10 bases in between. CDR3 DNA sequence: TGTGCCAGCAGTGAAAAATGGGCAGCCTATAATTCACCCCTCCACTTT. The encoded protein is CASSEKWAAYNSPLHF.

This clone was picked up a small number of times. The V and J genes are TRBV6-6 and TRBJ1-1, with TRBD1 matching over 8 bases. Per germline, CDR1 MNHNY and CDR2 SVGAGI (reference sequence). Losses at the gene ends were 0 bases for V and 8 bases for J; bases not matched to a gene: 2. The CDR3 runs 13 residues. The CDR3 region has the DNA TGTGCCAGCAGTTACTCCCCAGGGGGCGAAGCTTTCTTT. Translated: CASSYSPGGEAFF.

This clone was counted once. The CDR3 DNA is TGCGCCAGCAGCTTGGCGGTAGGGGGCGTCAAAAACATTCAGTACTTC. It codes for CASSLAVGGVKNIQYF. The chain carries TRBV5-1 and TRBJ2-4, with TRBD1 identical over 7 bases. The CDR3 totals 16 residues. The ends lost 0 bases at V and 3 bases at J; junction bases unmatched: 6. Germline assignment: CDR1 SGHRS and CDR2 YFSETQ.

This clone has a handful of counts. The rearrangement links TRBV29-1 to TRBJ2-7; 7 positions agree with TRBD1. V gave up 5 bases and J gave up 2 bases; unmatched junction bases: 9. The CDR3 is 14 residues long. Germline CDR1 reads SQVTM; CDR2 reads ANQGSEA. CDR3 in amino acids: CSVFAGTVTYEQYF. Written as DNA, the CDR3 is TGCAGCGTTTTTGCCGGGACAGTCACCTACGAGCAGTACTTC.

This clone came up once. The genes are TRBV5-4 and TRBJ2-1; D gene ambiguous. The V and J ends lost 5 bases and 1 base respectively, with 10 bases between them. CDR1 is SGHNT and CDR2 is YYREEE in the germline V gene (reference sequence). The CDR3 extends over 14 amino acids. CDR3 region: CASSSTPSYNEQFF. The CDR3 DNA follows: TGTGCCAGCAGTTCGACACCGTCCTACAATGAGCAGTTCTTC.

V gene TRBV5-1 combines with J gene TRBJ2-7, with a possible D match to TRBD1 (6 bases). The V end was cut by 0 bases, the J end by 2 bases, with 12 bases between. Germline V lookup: CDR1 SGHRS, CDR2 YFSETQ. This CDR3 is built from 15 residues. The CDR3 DNA is TGCGCCAGCAGCTTGGCTGGGACACAACCCTACGAGCAGTACTTC. As protein: CASSLAGTQPYEQYF.

The chain is built from TRBV6-5 and TRBJ2-7, with a possible D match to TRBD1 (6 bases). The CDR3 is 14 amino acids. V lost 6 bases and J 3 bases, leaving 15 bases between the germline ends. The germline V gene encodes CDR1 MNHEY and CDR2 SVGAGI. The CDR3 DNA reads TGTGCCAGCAGCACCGGGACAAACCTCTACGAGCAGTACTTC. Amino acid sequence: CASSTGTNLYEQYF.

V is TRBV3-1 (or the pseudogene TRBV3-2) and J is TRBJ1-2, with 9 bases aligning to TRBD1. The CDR3 totals 15 residues. Trimming cost V 5 bases and J 6 bases; bases outside gene matches: 10. Germline V lookup: CDR1 LGHDT, CDR2 YNNKEL (reference sequence). CDR3 loop: CASSDRTGVSHGYTF. In DNA, the CDR3 is TGTGCCAGCAGCGATCGGACAGGGGTTAGCCATGGCTACACCTTC.

The chain uses TRBV29-1 and TRBJ2-5; 9 nucleotides line up with TRBD1. The junction had 8 bases not matched to a gene; V was cut back by 7 bases and J by 2 bases. CDR1 and CDR2 from the germline V gene are SQVTM and ANQGSEA. The CDR3 spans 14 residues. CDR3 sequence (DNA): TGCAGCGCTAGGGGACAGGGCATACAAGAGACCCAGTACTTC. Translation gives CSARGQGIQETQYF.

The chain employs TRBV2 and TRBJ1-1; 11 positions agree with TRBD1. CDR1 and CDR2 from the germline V gene are SNHLY and FYNNEI. This CDR3 has 14 amino acids. The trim removed 6 bases at V and 11 bases at J, leaving 11 bases unmatched. Written as DNA, the CDR3 is TGTGCCAGCAGCGACGGACAGGGGGCTCAGAGGGCTTTCTTT. This sequence encodes CASSDGQGAQRAFF.

This clone has just one count. J is TRBJ2-2 and V is TRBV9; D is undetermined. CDR3 length: 15 amino acids. Trimming took off 0 bases at V and 2 bases at J, with 8 bases between the two ends. Germline V gene lookup returns CDR1 SGDLS and CDR2 YYNGEE. The CDR3 nucleotides read TGTGCCAGCAGCGTAGAAGCAGGAAACACCGGGGAGCTGTTTTTT. Residues: CASSVEAGNTGELFF. The full variable domain, with the rest looked up from reference TRBV9 and TRBJ2-2, is DSGVTQTPKHLITATGQRVTLRCSPRSGDLSVYWYQQSLDQGLQFLIQYYNGEERAKGNILERFSAQQFPDLHSELNLSSLELGDSALYFCASSVEAGNTGELFFGEGSRLTVL.